The source of this T cell receptor (beta chain) is a study of T cell responses to AZD1222 COVID-19 vaccine. Germline V gives CDR1 LGHNA, CDR2 YNFKEQ. V lost 0 bases to trimming and J lost 6 bases, with 9 bases between them. The CDR3 is 13 residues long. Study results and limitations: Researchers report vaccine-associated CD4 TCRs spanning spike, with dominance at 160-218 and 743-854.

The table came from immunoSEQ multiplex PCR; TCRdb's copy has only in-frame clones and leaves some out. This table has fewer than 200,000 clones, around 94% appearing once. A remark on this clone: Its antigen is not identified.

The sequencing used peripheral blood, collected 28 days after the second dose of the MenACWY control vaccine. This TCR came from an adult who received the MenACWY meningococcal vaccine as a control. The chain uses TRBV4-2 and TRBJ2-7, with no clear D. The CDR3 DNA reads as TGTGCCAGCAGCCAAGACCGCGAACGCGAGCAGTACTTC. Translation: CASSQDREREQYF.